The 27 T cell receptor beta chains listed next were all sequenced from one sample in a study of PD-L1 blockade in urothelial cancer. Libraries were prepared by immunoSEQ multiplex PCR; TCRdb keeps only in-frame clonotypes and omits some of them. The data contain around 63,000 clones, 81% of them singletons. Indicated time point: pretreatment peripheral blood. The sample consisted of PBMCs, taken around atezolizumab (anti-PD-L1) treatment. Receptor source: a man between 65 and 85 years old with urothelial cancer.

The rearrangement uses TRBV9 and TRBJ2-5; D is perhaps TRBD2 (5 bases). The V gene's germline CDR1 is SGDLS and CDR2 YYNGEE. Trimming left V 4 bases short and J 4 bases short, with 14 bases between. This CDR3 spans 14 amino acids. CDR3 DNA: TGTGCCAGCAGCTCCGGGCTCGAGGGAGAGACCCAGTACTTC. The encoded protein is CASSSGLEGETQYF.

The chain recombines TRBV19 with TRBJ2-5; 9 bases agree with TRBD2. In germline, CDR1 is LNHDA, CDR2 SQIVND (reference sequence). The CDR3 loop spans 16 amino acids. After removal of 0 bases from V and 2 bases from J, the junction contained 4 bases not matched to a gene. This CDR3 reads CASSIEASGEQETQYF. The CDR3 nucleotides are TGTGCCAGTAGTATAGAGGCTAGCGGGGAACAAGAGACCCAGTACTTC.

This clone has more than one count but fewer than ten. This chain links TRBV5-1 with TRBJ2-3, with D maybe TRBD2 (6 bases). Germline CDR1 is SGHRS and CDR2 is YFSETQ. Between the trimmed V and J ends, which lost 2 bases and 2 bases, there was a span of 18 bases. The CDR3 consists of 17 residues. The CDR3: CASSFPVVGRITDTQYF. The CDR3 DNA reads TGCGCCAGCAGCTTCCCCGTGGTAGGGAGGATCACAGATACGCAGTATTTT.

This CDR3 reads CASTLSGITDTQYF. The CDR3 DNA reads TGTGCCAGCACCCTTAGCGGAATCACAGATACGCAGTATTTT. This sequence joins TRBV7-6 and TRBJ2-3, with D perhaps matching TRBD2 (6 bases). V lost 7 bases to trimming and J lost 2 bases, with 13 bases between them. The CDR3 contains 14 residues. The germline gives CDR1 SGHVS, CDR2 FNYEAQ. Supplemented by reference TRBV7-6 and TRBJ2-3, the full variable domain reads GAGVSQSPRYKVTKRGQDVALRCDPISGHVSLYWYRQALGQGPEFLTYFNYEAQQDKSGLPNDRFSAERPEGSISTLTIQRTEQRDSAMYRCASTLSGITDTQYFGPGTRLTVL.

The gene calls are TRBV5-1 and TRBJ1-3; D perhaps matches TRBD1 (6 bases). The germline V and J ends were trimmed by 2 bases and 4 bases, with 13 bases remaining between them. Per the germline V gene, CDR1 is SGHRS and CDR2 is YFSETQ. The CDR3 contains 15 residues. This CDR3 is CASSFAGVAGNTIYF. CDR3 nucleotides: TGCGCCAGCAGCTTTGCAGGGGTGGCGGGAAACACCATATATTTT.

V and J are TRBV30 and TRBJ2-1; 7 bases are shared with TRBD2. Germline CDR1 reads GTSNPN; CDR2 reads SVGIG (reference sequence). The length of the CDR3 is 14 residues. The ends lost 2 bases at V and 5 bases at J; junction bases unmatched: 6. The CDR3: CAWSPSGNNNEQFF. The CDR3 DNA sequence: TGTGCCTGGAGTCCTAGCGGAAACAACAATGAGCAGTTCTTC.

The rearrangement links TRBV18 to TRBJ2-7, with 11 bases matching TRBD1. The CDR3 runs to 16 residues. The ends lost 2 bases at V and 4 bases at J; junction bases unmatched: 7. Germline CDR1 and CDR2: KGHSH and LQKENI. CDR3 residues: CASSPRTGGLQYEQYF. The CDR3 DNA reads as TGTGCCAGCTCACCAAGGACAGGGGGCTTACAGTACGAGCAGTACTTC.

The chain combines TRBV25-1 with TRBJ1-1; 7 nucleotides align to TRBD1. The CDR3 is made up of 15 amino acids. Unmatched junction bases numbered 10, after V lost 3 bases and J lost 6 bases. Germline CDR1 is MGHDK and CDR2 is SYGVNS. The CDR3 DNA follows: TGTGCCAGCAGTGACCGAACAGGGGTAAACCCTGAAGCTTTCTTT. Protein sequence: CASSDRTGVNPEAFF.

The chain carries TRBV19 and TRBJ1-6, with D hard to call. The germline V and J ends were trimmed by 0 bases and 8 bases, with 14 bases remaining between them. This CDR3 has 16 amino acids. Germline V gene sequence: CDR1 LNHDA, CDR2 SQIVND (reference sequence). CDR3 region: CASSIDLAQRHSPLHF. Here the CDR3 DNA reads TGTGCCAGTAGTATAGATCTTGCCCAGAGGCATTCACCCCTCCACTTT.

The chain is built from TRBV4-1 and TRBJ1-5, with D tentatively TRBD1 (5 bases). Germline V CDR1 and CDR2: MGHRA, YSYEKL. Trimming took 0 bases from V and 3 from J, leaving 9 bases between them. The CDR3 is 15 amino acids. The CDR3 coding sequence is TGCGCCAGCAGCCAAGATTGGGGCGTCAATCAGCCCCAGCATTTT. This encodes CASSQDWGVNQPQHF.

The chain employs TRBV7-2 and TRBJ2-1; the match to TRBD2 covers 12 bases. Looked up from germline, CDR1 is SGHTA and CDR2 is FQGNSA. The CDR3 consists of 16 residues. Germline trimming cut 5 bases from V and 2 bases from J; bases unmatched to any gene: 4. The CDR3 nucleotides are TGTGCCAGCAGCCCGACTAGCGGGAGACCCTACAATGAGCAGTTCTTC. Amino acids: CASSPTSGRPYNEQFF.

The chain recombines TRBV7-8 with TRBJ2-7; 12 bases are shared with TRBD2. The CDR3 is 14 residues long. The V gene end was trimmed by 3 bases and the J gene end by 6 bases; junction bases not matched to a gene: 3. Germline CDR1 and CDR2: SGHVS and FQNEAQ. The CDR3: CASSFRTSGIEQYF. The CDR3 nucleotides are TGTGCCAGCAGCTTCCGGACTAGCGGGATCGAGCAGTACTTC.

The genes are TRBV11-1 and TRBJ2-3; TRBD2 matches 14 bases. CDR3 length: 17 residues. CDR1 is SGHAT, CDR2 FQDESV, per germline (reference sequence). Trimming cost V 5 bases and J 3 bases; bases outside gene matches: 7. The CDR3 is CASSLGLAGGWTDTQYF. CDR3 in DNA: TGTGCCAGCAGCCTAGGACTAGCGGGAGGTTGGACAGATACGCAGTATTTT.

CDR3 DNA: TGCGCCAGCAGCCCCTCGGGGGGCTGGAACACTTTCTTT. It codes for CASSPSGGWNTFF. The gene calls are TRBV5-1 and TRBJ1-1; D is possibly TRBD1 (6 bases). V lost 4 bases and J lost 12, with 19 bases in between. The CDR3 totals 13 residues. Germline loops: CDR1 SGHRS, CDR2 YFSETQ. Full variable domain (missing parts from reference TRBV5-1 and TRBJ1-1): KAGVTQTPRYLIKTRGQQVTLSCSPISGHRSVSWYQQTPGQGLQFLFEYFSETQRNKGNFPGRFSGRQFSNSRSEMNVSTLELGDSALYLCASSPSGGWNTFFGQGTRLTVV.

V usage is TRBV4-2 and J usage is TRBJ2-2; a possible D gene is TRBD2 (7 bases). The V end was cut by 4 bases, the J end by 1 base, with 13 bases between. Germline CDR1 reads LGHNA; CDR2 reads YNFKEQ. This CDR3 region has 16 residues. This CDR3 reads CASSPRGGENTGELFF. The CDR3 DNA reads TGTGCCAGCAGCCCTAGGGGGGGGGAGAACACCGGGGAGCTGTTTTTT.

This clone has at least ten counts. The genes are TRBV2 and TRBJ1-1, with 8 bases matching TRBD1. The CDR3 loop spans 16 amino acids. Germline CDR1 SNHLY, CDR2 FYNNEI. With V trimmed by 5 bases and J by 1 base, 9 bases remained unmatched. CDR3 sequence: CASSPSRGRANTEAFF. Here the CDR3 DNA reads TGTGCCAGCAGTCCGAGCAGGGGGCGAGCGAACACTGAAGCTTTCTTT.

V gene TRBV6-6 combines with J gene TRBJ1-2; D might be TRBD1 (6 bases). This CDR3 comprises 14 residues. Trimming shortened V by 5 bases and J by 1 base, and 11 bases separated the two germline ends. Germline values: CDR1 MNHNY, CDR2 SVGAGI (reference sequence). The CDR3 DNA reads TGTGCCAGCAGTCCCGACAGGATTAACTATGGCTACACCTTC. Protein: CASSPDRINYGYTF.

This sequence joins TRBV19 and TRBJ1-2, with D possibly being TRBD1 (6 bases). This CDR3 contains 14 residues. Germline assignment: CDR1 LNHDA and CDR2 SQIVND (reference sequence). V lost 4 bases to trimming and J lost 10 bases, with 19 bases between them. In DNA form, the CDR3 reads TGTGCCAGTAGTACCATCTCAGGGGAATCATACTACACCTTC. As protein: CASSTISGESYYTF.

The chain is built from TRBV4-1 and TRBJ1-1; the D gene is possibly TRBD1 (5 bases). V was trimmed by 5 bases and J by 3 bases, leaving 16 bases between them. Germline CDR1 reads MGHRA; CDR2 reads YSYEKL. This CDR3 has 15 residues. The CDR3 protein is CASSNLDSGYTEAFF. Here the CDR3 DNA reads TGCGCCAGCAGCAACCTGGATTCAGGGTACACTGAAGCTTTCTTT.

The rearrangement uses TRBV2 and TRBJ1-5, with 7 positions matching TRBD1. Germline V gives CDR1 SNHLY, CDR2 FYNNEI. The CDR3 contains 16 residues. The V gene end was trimmed by 4 bases and the J gene end by 1 base; junction bases not matched to a gene: 7. In nucleotides, the CDR3 is TGTGCCAGCAGTGGTGGAGGGGGCCGAAGCAATCAGCCCCAGCATTTT. Translation: CASSGGGGRSNQPQHF. Supplemented by reference TRBV2 and TRBJ1-5, the full variable domain reads EPEVTQTPSHQVTQMGQEVILRCVPISNHLYFYWYRQILGQKVEFLVSFYNNEISEKSEIFDDQFSVERPDGSNFTLKIRSTKLEDSAMYFCASSGGGGRSNQPQHFGDGTRLSIL.

This clone is a singleton in its sample. CDR3 DNA sequence: TGTGCCAGCAGCTTAGACGGAGGTCAGCCCCAGCATTTT. It encodes CASSLDGGQPQHF. The V gene is TRBV6-4, the J gene TRBJ1-5; D not certain. Germline V lookup: CDR1 MRHNA, CDR2 SNTAGT. The CDR3 is made up of 13 amino acids. Trimming left V 6 bases short and J 6 bases short, with 12 bases between.

The chain joins TRBV10-2 to TRBJ1-3; tentatively, D is TRBD1 (5 bases). Germline CDR1 reads WSHSY; CDR2 reads SAAADI. The CDR3 consists of 15 residues. With 3 bases removed from V and 4 bases from J, the gap between germline ends came to 13 bases. The CDR3 nucleotides are TGCGCCAGCAGTGAATGGGGGGTATGGGGAAACACCATATATTTT. This gives the protein CASSEWGVWGNTIYF.

The rearrangement links TRBV29-1 to TRBJ1-1; D unresolved. CDR3 length equals 16 residues. Trimming cost V 2 bases and J 3 bases, with 19 bases left between them. Germline CDR1 SQVTM, CDR2 ANQGSEA. Here the CDR3 reads CSVEPPVETRYTEAFF. The DNA of the CDR3 is TGCAGCGTTGAACCCCCGGTCGAGACGAGGTACACTGAAGCTTTCTTT.

The rearrangement uses TRBV18 and TRBJ1-2, with 7 bases lining up with TRBD1. V dropped 3 bases and J dropped 2; count of bases not matched to a gene: 3. This CDR3 comprises 14 residues. CDR1 is KGHSH and CDR2 is LQKENI in the germline V gene. CDR3 nucleotides: TGTGCCAGCTCACCTCAGACAGGGAACTATGGCTACACCTTC. Translating it yields CASSPQTGNYGYTF.

The genes are TRBV10-3 and TRBJ2-7; D gene ambiguous. This CDR3 is built from 11 residues. Germline V lookup: CDR1 ENHRY, CDR2 SYGVKD. The V end was cut by 10 bases, the J end by 0 bases, with 7 bases between. The DNA for the CDR3 is TGTGCCACCCTAACCTCCTACGAGCAGTACTTC. It specifies CATLTSYEQYF.

The rearrangement uses TRBV9 and TRBJ2-1; TRBD2 agrees at 13 bases. Germline CDR1 SGDLS, CDR2 YYNGEE. The CDR3 is made up of 17 amino acids. J lost 6 bases, V lost 0 bases, and 6 bases had no gene match. In nucleotides, the CDR3 is TGTGCCAGCAGCGTAGAGCCATGGACTAGCGGGAGCAATGAGCAGTTCTTC. Amino acid sequence: CASSVEPWTSGSNEQFF.

V gene TRBV27 combines with J gene TRBJ1-1, with TRBD1 matching over 7 bases. The germline V gene encodes CDR1 MNHEY and CDR2 SMNVEV (reference sequence). V dropped 6 bases and J dropped 7; count of bases not matched to a gene: 11. The CDR3 extends over 14 amino acids. CDR3: CASSKTGLINEAFF. The CDR3, as DNA: TGTGCCAGCAGCAAGACAGGGTTAATTAATGAAGCTTTCTTT.